This TCR beta chain was obtained from a study of OX40 agonist ivuxolimab in advanced cancers. Study as a whole: Intravenous ivuxolimab was administered to patients every 2 weeks at 0.01 to 10 mg/kg. Study results and caveats: In the 0.1 to 3.0 mg/kg range, CD4+ and CD8+ blood T cells had expanded clonally by week 6. Expanded peripheral T cells had an undetermined antigen specificity.

Using immunoSEQ multiplex PCR, the repertoire was profiled, and TCRdb retains in-frame clones only, with some absent. Counted here are just under 20,000 clones, around three quarters occurring once; the ten biggest clones make up around 30%. This clone was observed a handful of times. What it binds is unknown. The V end lost 3 bases, the J end lost 4 bases, and 13 bases lay between the germline ends. CDR3 length equals 15 residues. From germline, CDR1 is PRHDT and CDR2 FYEKMQ (reference sequence). Blood specimens came from baseline, cycle 4 day 1, and cycle 7 day 1. This receptor was obtained from an adult with an advanced solid tumor such as melanoma, head and neck, liver or kidney cancer. The rearrangement links TRBV13 to TRBJ1-3; D is unclear. The material sequenced was CD4+ or CD8+ T cells sorted from blood, taken in a trial of the OX40 agonist ivuxolimab. The CDR3 region has the DNA TGTGCCAGCAGCTTCGTAGTGGAAGCCGGAAACACCATATATTTT. Its protein product is CASSFVVEAGNTIYF.